These 32 T cell receptor beta chains were all obtained from the same sample, sequenced in a study of regulatory T cells in long-lasting Graves disease. Arm-PCR of CDR3 regions and iRepertoire HTBI primers were the basis on which TCR beta libraries were built. TCRdb re-analysed the multiplex PCR reads in MiXCR, keeping a single row per CDR3 protein. The sample carries roughly 500,000 distinct CDR3 sequences, roughly 20% recorded once. The time point: persistent/refractory GD, antithyroid drugs over 5 years with positive TRAb. PBMC-derived RNA was used for the TCR library. The source was peripheral blood mononuclear cells (PBMCs), collected when the disease was refractory, from a patient treated with antithyroid drugs. The receptors here all came from a female donor with Graves disease.

This clonotype was recorded at least ten times. This chain connects TRBV2 to TRBJ1-5; TRBD1 matches at 9 bases. This CDR3 is built from 14 residues. Germline lookup yields CDR1 SNHLY and CDR2 FYNNEI. Losses at the gene ends were 6 bases for V and 2 bases for J; bases not matched to a gene: 2. The CDR3 region is CASRGQGGNQPQHF. The DNA of the CDR3 is TGTGCCAGCAGGGGACAGGGTGGCAATCAGCCCCAGCATTTT.

This clonotype has more than one count but fewer than ten. This chain joins TRBV18 and TRBJ2-5, with 11 bases matching TRBD2. CDR1 is KGHSH and CDR2 is LQKENI in the germline V gene. The CDR3 length is 15 residues. V lost 6 bases, J lost 4 bases, and 7 bases stayed unmatched. In DNA form, the CDR3 reads TGTGCCAGCTCTCGACGGGGGACTAGCGGAGAGACCCAGTACTTC. Its translation: CASSRRGTSGETQYF.

There are a few counts of this clonotype. The chain employs TRBV6-1 and TRBJ1-6; D ambiguous. There are 16 residues in the CDR3. Germline V gene data show CDR1 as MNHNS and CDR2 as SASEGT. V lost 6 bases, J lost 7 bases, and 19 bases lay in between. The DNA for the CDR3 is TGTGCCAGCAGAGGCACGCGGGCTCGGCGGAATTCACCCCTCCACTTT. It encodes CASRGTRARRNSPLHF.

This clonotype has a handful of counts. The chain couples TRBV2 to TRBJ2-1; 10 positions match TRBD1. Germline values: CDR1 SNHLY, CDR2 FYNNEI. CDR3 size: 14 residues. V lost 5 bases and J lost 8; bases outside the gene matches: 6. CDR3 loop: CASSQDRGRYEQFF. The CDR3 DNA follows: TGTGCCAGCAGTCAGGACAGGGGGAGGTATGAGCAGTTCTTC.

Note on this clonotype: Just one base apart from a much larger clone, this may be a read error. The chain uses TRBV10-1 and TRBJ2-1; 11 bases map to TRBD2. The CDR3 extends over 15 amino acids. Trimming cost V 4 bases and J 10 bases; bases outside gene matches: 9. Germline V gives CDR1 WNHNN, CDR2 SYGVQD (reference sequence). In nucleotides, the CDR3 is TGCGCCAGCAGTGGCAGTAGCGGGAGGGTCCACGAGCAGTTCTTC. This translates into CASSGSSGRVHEQFF.

This clonotype has just a few counts. J is TRBJ1-5 and V is TRBV28, with a possible D match to TRBD1 (5 bases). Germline CDR1 and CDR2: MDHEN and SYDVKM. CDR3 length equals 15 residues. V was cut by 7 bases and J by 0 bases, with 13 bases left in between. The CDR3 region is CASIARGSSNQPQHF. The CDR3 coding sequence is TGTGCCAGCATTGCACGGGGGAGTAGCAATCAGCCCCAGCATTTT.

This clonotype showed up just a few times. The chain recombines TRBV7-2 with TRBJ2-3, with TRBD1 matching 8 bases. Trimming cost V 4 bases and J 3 bases; bases outside gene matches: 6. This CDR3 contains 15 residues. From germline, CDR1 is SGHTA and CDR2 FQGNSA. CDR3 region: CASSSPDRGTDTQYF. The CDR3 DNA sequence: TGTGCCAGCAGCTCCCCCGACAGGGGTACAGATACGCAGTATTTT. Full variable domain (missing parts from reference TRBV7-2 and TRBJ2-3): GAGVSQSPSNKVTEKGKDVELRCDPISGHTALYWYRQSLGQGLEFLIYFQGNSAPDKSGLPSDRFSAERTGGSVSTLTIQRTQQEDSAVYLCASSSPDRGTDTQYFGPGTRLTVL.

At least ten counts were recorded for this clonotype. The V call is TRBV27, the J call TRBJ2-5, with D tentatively TRBD2 (6 bases). Trimming stripped 5 bases from V and 2 bases from J, with 18 bases between. Germline V CDR1 and CDR2: MNHEY, SMNVEV (reference sequence). This CDR3 region has 16 residues. The CDR3 region is CASSPREIRAQETQYF. In DNA, the CDR3 is TGTGCCAGCAGTCCCCGGGAGATTCGCGCGCAAGAGACCCAGTACTTC.

This clonotype was picked up a small number of times. The gene calls are TRBV4-2 and TRBJ1-1; D perhaps matches TRBD1 (5 bases). Trimming took off 1 base at V and 10 bases at J, with 13 bases between the two ends. The CDR3 runs 13 residues. CDR1 and CDR2 (germline): LGHNA, YNFKEQ. The CDR3 protein is CASSQGGGQGAFF. CDR3 in DNA: TGTGCCAGCAGCCAAGGGGGAGGACAAGGAGCTTTCTTT.

This clonotype has ten or more counts. This chain links TRBV28 with TRBJ2-7; 10 nucleotides agree with TRBD1. The germline CDR1 and CDR2 sequences are MDHEN and SYDVKM. The V gene end was trimmed by 5 bases and the J gene end by 1 base; junction bases not matched to a gene: 5. This CDR3 has 15 residues. CDR3 loop: CASSLGQGGSYEQYF. The CDR3 nucleotides are TGTGCCAGCAGTCTCGGACAGGGGGGGTCCTACGAGCAGTACTTC.

V gene TRBV6-9 combines with J gene TRBJ1-2; the match to TRBD1 covers 7 bases. CDR3 length: 14 amino acids. V dropped 4 bases and J dropped 4; count of bases not matched to a gene: 6. The germline V gene has CDR1 MNHGY and CDR2 SVAAGI. This CDR3 is CASSSPRDSYGYTF. CDR3 sequence (DNA): TGTGCCAGCAGTTCCCCCCGGGACAGCTATGGCTACACCTTC.

V usage is TRBV6-1 and J usage is TRBJ2-7, with 11 positions matching TRBD2. CDR1 MNHNS and CDR2 SASEGT come from the germline V gene. Unmatched junction bases numbered 10, after V lost 6 bases and J lost 3 bases. This CDR3 is 16 amino acids long. The CDR3 bases are TGTGCCAGCAGACACAGACTAGCGGGGATTTTCTACGAGCAGTACTTC. The encoded protein is CASRHRLAGIFYEQYF.

This chain uses TRBV2 with TRBJ2-3; D is perhaps TRBD2 (5 bases). Germline loops: CDR1 SNHLY, CDR2 FYNNEI. The V gene lost 7 bases and the J gene lost 1 base, with 12 bases spanning the gap. The CDR3 extends over 14 amino acids. The CDR3 DNA sequence: TGTGCCAGCACGAGCGGAGTCCGCACAGATACGCAGTATTTT. Its protein is CASTSGVRTDTQYF.

CDR3 sequence (DNA): TGTGCCACCAGCAGAGATGGACTAGCGGGAGATCTTATCGACGAGCAGTACTTC. Translation gives CATSRDGLAGDLIDEQYF. J is TRBJ2-7 and V is TRBV15, with 13 nucleotides matching TRBD2. With V trimmed by 0 bases and J by 5 bases, 10 bases remained unmatched. The CDR3 totals 18 residues. Germline assignment: CDR1 LNHNV and CDR2 YYDKDF (reference sequence). Variable domain in full (rest from reference TRBV15 and TRBJ2-7): DAMVIQNPRYQVTQFGKPVTLSCSQTLNHNVMYWYQQKSSQAPKLLFHYYDKDFNNEADTPDNFQSRRPNTSFCFLDIRSPGLGDTAMYLCATSRDGLAGDLIDEQYFGPGTRLTVT.

Many counts were recorded for this clonotype. The chain carries TRBV6-2 or TRBV6-3 and TRBJ1-6, with 8 nucleotides matching TRBD1. The CDR3 has 15 amino acids. Looked up from germline, CDR1 is MNHEY and CDR2 is SVGEGT. V was pared by 3 bases and J by 11 bases, with 9 bases of the junction left unmatched. The CDR3 loop reads CASSYSRTGRAPLHF. DNA for the CDR3: TGTGCCAGCAGTTATTCCCGGACAGGGCGGGCACCCCTCCACTTT.

The rearrangement uses TRBV20-1 and TRBJ2-1, with TRBD2 matching 8 bases. With 1 base clipped from V and 2 bases from J, the junction kept 10 bases outside the gene matches. The CDR3 is made up of 17 amino acids. Germline CDR1 and CDR2: DFQATT and SNEGSKA (reference sequence). Written as DNA, the CDR3 is TGCAGTGCTAGAGCCCCGTCGAGCGGGGGTCCCTACAATGAGCAGTTCTTC. Protein sequence: CSARAPSSGGPYNEQFF.

The chain has TRBV6-2 or TRBV6-3 and TRBJ2-1; possible D gene TRBD1, 6 bases. This CDR3 has 13 residues. The ends were cut back, 4 bases at V and 3 bases at J, with 7 bases in the middle. CDR1 and CDR2 (germline): MNHEY, SVGEGT. The CDR3 bases are TGTGCCAGCAGTTGGGGGCACTACAATGAGCAGTTCTTC. Amino acid sequence: CASSWGHYNEQFF.

This clonotype has just a few counts. The V gene is TRBV20-1, the J gene TRBJ1-2, with D possibly matching TRBD1 (5 bases). This CDR3 comprises 14 residues. With 5 bases removed from V and 4 bases from J, the gap between germline ends came to 17 bases. Germline V CDR1 and CDR2: DFQATT, SNEGSKA (reference sequence). Here the CDR3 reads CSAPPWGWGYGYTF. CDR3 coding DNA: TGCAGTGCTCCGCCTTGGGGCTGGGGCTATGGCTACACCTTC.

This clonotype was counted between two and nine times. The CDR3: CASSGLLTGTSYEQYF. Here the CDR3 DNA reads TGTGCCAGCAGCGGCCTTTTGACAGGTACCTCCTACGAGCAGTACTTC. The chain links TRBV5-5 to TRBJ2-7, with D perhaps TRBD1 (6 bases). CDR1 is SGHKS, CDR2 YYEKEE, per germline (reference sequence). V was shortened by 4 bases and J by 0 bases, with 17 bases between the two germline ends. The CDR3 runs 16 residues. Full variable domain (outside the CDR3, taken from reference TRBV5-5 and TRBJ2-7): DAGVTQSPTHLIKTRGQQVTLRCSPISGHKSVSWYQQVLGQGPQFIFQYYEKEERGRGNFPDRFSARQFPNYSSELNVNALLLGDSALYLCASSGLLTGTSYEQYFGPGTRLTVT.

In its sample, this clonotype was seen a few times. The chain is built from TRBV18 and TRBJ1-2; perhaps TRBD1 as D (6 bases). This CDR3 region has 14 residues. Germline V gives CDR1 KGHSH, CDR2 LQKENI. V was shortened by 6 bases and J by 5 bases, with 16 bases between the two germline ends. CDR3 region: CASSSWGTWYGYTF. The CDR3 DNA sequence: TGTGCCAGCTCTTCATGGGGGACATGGTATGGCTACACCTTC. Full variable domain (outside the CDR3, taken from reference TRBV18 and TRBJ1-2): NAGVMQNPRHLVRRRGQEARLRCSPMKGHSHVYWYRQLPEEGLKFMVYLQKENIIDESGMPKERFSAEFPKEGPSILRIQQVVRGDSAAYFCASSSWGTWYGYTFGSGTRLTVV.

The chain carries TRBV7-9 and TRBJ2-2; TRBD2 matches at 7 bases. CDR1 and CDR2 (germline): SEHNR, FQNEAQ (reference sequence). This CDR3 has 15 amino acids. The J segment lost 6 bases and the V segment lost 3 bases, leaving 7 bases of the junction unmatched. This CDR3 is CASSLREQSAGELFF. CDR3 in DNA: TGTGCCAGCAGCTTGCGGGAGCAGAGCGCCGGGGAGCTGTTTTTT.

This clonotype was seen at least ten times. The chain employs TRBV2 and TRBJ2-5; TRBD2 matches at 7 bases. The CDR3 contains 13 residues. Losses at the gene ends were 8 bases for V and 5 bases for J; bases not matched to a gene: 8. The V gene's germline CDR1 is SNHLY and CDR2 FYNNEI. CDR3 nucleotide sequence: TGTGCCAGCCGGGATGCGGGAGTCGAGACCCAGTACTTC. Translated: CASRDAGVETQYF.

This clonotype occurred many times. The V call is TRBV12-3 or TRBV12-4, the J call TRBJ1-5; D not resolved. V was shortened by 5 bases and J by 5 bases, with 13 bases between the two germline ends. The CDR3 extends over 14 amino acids. CDR3 bases: TGTGCCAGCAGTGAAGTCCGGTCTCATCAGCCCCAGCATTTT. Encoded protein: CASSEVRSHQPQHF.

A few counts support this clonotype. J is TRBJ2-1 and V is TRBV7-3; D is unresolved. The ends were cut back, 2 bases at V and 0 bases at J, with 11 bases in the middle. The CDR3 covers 16 residues. Germline V gives CDR1 SGHTA, CDR2 FQGTGA. CDR3 in amino acids: CASSLLDSGSYNEQFF. CDR3 nucleotide sequence: TGTGCCAGCAGCTTACTGGATTCAGGCTCCTACAATGAGCAGTTCTTC.

This clonotype was observed a few times. A much more abundant neighbour one base away suggests this may be a read error. The gene calls are TRBV28 and TRBJ2-7; 10 nucleotides align to TRBD1. With 5 bases clipped from V and 9 bases from J, the junction kept 13 bases outside the gene matches. This CDR3 has 15 residues. The germline V gene has CDR1 MDHEN and CDR2 SYDVKM. The CDR3 DNA reads as TGTGCCAGCAGTCGCCCCGGGACAGGGGTCCACGGGCAGTACTTC. This translates into CASSRPGTGVHGQYF.

This clonotype was detected many times. The rearrangement uses TRBV20-1 and TRBJ1-1; D might be TRBD1 (5 bases). Germline V gene lookup returns CDR1 DFQATT and CDR2 SNEGSKA (reference sequence). V lost 5 bases to trimming and J lost 0 bases, with 10 bases between them. The CDR3 contains 13 residues. For the CDR3, the DNA is TGCAGTGCTCCGACAGACATGAACACTGAAGCTTTCTTT. Its protein product is CSAPTDMNTEAFF.

The rearrangement joins TRBV20-1 to TRBJ2-2; D might be TRBD1 or TRBD2, each matching 5 bases. Germline CDR1 reads DFQATT; CDR2 reads SNEGSKA (reference sequence). This CDR3 region has 15 residues. CDR3 region: CSARNWDPPHGELFF. The DNA for the CDR3 is TGCAGCGCAAGAAACTGGGACCCACCCCACGGGGAGCTGTTTTTT.

This clonotype has just a few counts. This chain links TRBV24-1 with TRBJ1-5, with D maybe TRBD1 (6 bases). Germline CDR1 KGHDR, CDR2 SFDVKD. The CDR3 consists of 16 residues. Trimming took 3 bases from V and 1 from J, leaving 12 bases between them. The DNA for the CDR3 is TGTGCCACCAGTGATGGGGGAACAGGGAGCAATCAGCCCCAGCATTTT. It translates to CATSDGGTGSNQPQHF.

This chain connects TRBV7-8 to TRBJ2-1; D possibly corresponds to TRBD1 (5 bases). Trimming cost V 5 bases and J 5 bases, with 16 bases left between them. The CDR3 has 15 amino acids. CDR1 is SGHVS, CDR2 FQNEAQ, per germline. CDR3 DNA: TGTGCCAGCAGCCCGCAGGGAAGTCTGAACAATGAGCAGTTCTTC. Protein sequence: CASSPQGSLNNEQFF. Using reference TRBV7-8 and TRBJ2-1 for the parts outside the CDR3, the full variable domain is GAGVSQSPRYKVAKRGQDVALRCDPISGHVSLFWYQQALGQGPEFLTYFQNEAQLDKSGLPSDRFFAERPEGSVSTLKIQRTQQEDSAVYLCASSPQGSLNNEQFFGPGTRLTVL.

This clonotype was counted ten times or more. V is TRBV20-1 and J is TRBJ2-5; D is unresolved. The germline V gene encodes CDR1 DFQATT and CDR2 SNEGSKA (reference sequence). This CDR3 region has 14 residues. The ends were cut back, 7 bases at V and 3 bases at J, with 18 bases in the middle. CDR3 protein: CSGIGRSQEETQYF. The CDR3 nucleotides read TGCAGTGGAATCGGGCGGAGCCAGGAAGAGACCCAGTACTTC.

This clonotype was seen repeatedly, ten times or more. A read error may account for a junction end that differs from germline. The chain joins TRBV5-1 to TRBJ1-2, with TRBD1 matching 7 bases. Looked up from germline, CDR1 is SGHRS and CDR2 is YFSETQ. This CDR3 comprises 14 residues. CDR3 in amino acids: CASSFNRGDYGYTF. In nucleotides, the CDR3 is TGTGCCAGCAGCTTTAACAGGGGCGACTATGGCTACACCTTC.

V is TRBV5-5 and J is TRBJ1-6, with no clear D. CDR1 and CDR2 from the germline V gene are SGHKS and YYEKEE (reference sequence). This CDR3 spans 14 amino acids. Trimming removed 2 bases from V and 11 bases from J, with 14 bases in between. DNA of the CDR3: TGTGCCAGCAGCTTATCGACTCAGGCGGCACCCCTCCACTTT. It specifies CASSLSTQAAPLHF.